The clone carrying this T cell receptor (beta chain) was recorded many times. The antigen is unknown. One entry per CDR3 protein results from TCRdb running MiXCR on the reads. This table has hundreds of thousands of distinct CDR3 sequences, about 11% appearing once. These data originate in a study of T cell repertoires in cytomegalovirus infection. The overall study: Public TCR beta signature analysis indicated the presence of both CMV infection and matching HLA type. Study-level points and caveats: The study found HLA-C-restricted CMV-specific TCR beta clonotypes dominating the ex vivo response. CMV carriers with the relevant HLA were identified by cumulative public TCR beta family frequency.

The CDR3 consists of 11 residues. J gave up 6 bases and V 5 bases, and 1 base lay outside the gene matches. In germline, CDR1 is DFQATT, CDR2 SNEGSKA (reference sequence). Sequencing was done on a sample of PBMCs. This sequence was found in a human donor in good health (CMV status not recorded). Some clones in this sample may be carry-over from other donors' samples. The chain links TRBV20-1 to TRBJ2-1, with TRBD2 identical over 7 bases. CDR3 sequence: CSASSGNEQFF. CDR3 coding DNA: TGCAGTGCTTCTAGCGGCAATGAGCAGTTCTTC.